Shown below are 17 T cell receptor beta chains from a single sample sequenced in a study of post-analysis software for immune sequencing data. Study-level points and caveats: A few TRBV segments (TRBV5-6, TRBV5-1 and TRBV20-1 among them) occurred more frequently in patients than in controls.

These receptors' targets are unknown. Built from TCR beta cDNA, the libraries had unique molecular identifiers in them. TCRdb recomputed calls from the PCR reads with MiXCR, one row per CDR3 protein. Of 380,000 or so distinct CDR3 sequences listed, less than 40% were seen once; the top ten hold about an eighth. The sequenced material came from blood. The receptor set was obtained from a girl aged 5 to 17 with multiple sclerosis.

V usage is TRBV6-5 and J usage is TRBJ1-1, with D possibly being TRBD1 (5 bases). Between the trimmed V and J ends, which lost 0 bases and 1 base, there was a span of 9 bases. CDR3 length equals 15 residues. Germline V gene lookup returns CDR1 MNHEY and CDR2 SVGAGI. CDR3 DNA: TGTGCCAGCAGTTACTCGGGGGGGACGAACACTGAAGCTTTCTTT. Its translation is CASSYSGGTNTEAFF.

The V and J genes are TRBV7-9 and TRBJ2-1; 14 nucleotides agree with TRBD2. In germline, CDR1 is SEHNR, CDR2 FQNEAQ (reference sequence). J lost 6 bases, V lost 5 bases, and 6 bases had no gene match. This CDR3 region has 16 residues. The CDR3 loop reads CASSTSTSGRANEQFF. The DNA of the CDR3 is TGTGCCAGCAGCACGTCGACTAGCGGGAGGGCCAATGAGCAGTTCTTC.

The sample holds a few counts of this clonotype. CDR3 DNA: TGCAGTGCTAGCCCCCTCTTGGGGGGTTCACCCCTCCACTTT. It translates to CSASPLLGGSPLHF. The chain joins TRBV20-1 to TRBJ1-6; tentative D call: TRBD1 (5 bases). This CDR3 has 14 amino acids. V dropped 3 bases and J dropped 9 bases, with 15 bases sitting between them. The germline V gene encodes CDR1 DFQATT and CDR2 SNEGSKA (reference sequence).

This clonotype was counted a few times. The chain couples TRBV20-1 to TRBJ2-3, with D possibly called TRBD1 or TRBD2 (5 bases each). This CDR3 spans 18 amino acids. Germline V CDR1 and CDR2: DFQATT, SNEGSKA (reference sequence). The CDR3 DNA is TGCAGCGGGGCCGTAATCGAGGGGCCGCGTCTGGGCACAGATACGCAGTATTTT. This translates into CSGAVIEGPRLGTDTQYF.

There are a few counts of this clonotype. The chain has TRBV12-3 or TRBV12-4 and TRBJ2-3; D is perhaps TRBD1 (6 bases). Trimming took 5 bases from V and 2 from J, leaving 20 bases between them. The CDR3 runs to 17 residues. The CDR3 is CASSPVQDSLITDTQYF. CDR3 nucleotide sequence: TGTGCCAGCAGTCCCGTTCAGGACAGCTTAATCACAGATACGCAGTATTTT.

This clonotype was picked up a small number of times. The chain links TRBV6-6 to TRBJ2-5; perhaps TRBD2 as D (5 bases). The CDR3 is 14 residues long. Trimming pared 3 bases from V and 3 bases from J, leaving 11 bases between. Germline V gives CDR1 MNHNY, CDR2 SVGAGI (reference sequence). The CDR3 bases are TGTGCCAGCAGTTATAGCGAGGGAAAAGAGACCCAGTACTTC. It codes for CASSYSEGKETQYF.

The rearrangement uses TRBV14 and TRBJ2-7, with 11 bases fitting TRBD2. CDR3 length: 15 residues. The ends lost 3 bases at V and 3 bases at J; junction bases unmatched: 4. CDR1 is SGHDN, CDR2 FVKESK, per germline. The CDR3: CASSHSGTSGYEQYF. In DNA, the CDR3 is TGTGCCAGCAGCCATTCCGGGACTAGCGGCTACGAGCAGTACTTC.

The V and J genes are TRBV20-1 and TRBJ1-4, with D possibly TRBD1 on 5 matching bases. Trimming removed 0 bases at V and 7 bases at J, with 15 bases between. This CDR3 is built from 15 residues. CDR1 is DFQATT, CDR2 SNEGSKA, per germline (reference sequence). The CDR3 DNA reads TGCAGTGCTAGAGATCTTCAGGGATCGGGTGAAAAACTGTTTTTT. Encoded protein: CSARDLQGSGEKLFF.

This clonotype was seen a handful of times. The chain links TRBV20-1 to TRBJ2-5; D unclear. Germline lookup yields CDR1 DFQATT and CDR2 SNEGSKA (reference sequence). This CDR3 is 12 amino acids long. The V end was cut by 3 bases, the J end by 4 bases, with 9 bases between. The chain's CDR3 is CSASLERETQYF. CDR3 sequence (DNA): TGCAGTGCTAGTCTAGAGCGAGAGACCCAGTACTTC.

In the case of this clonotype: One end of the junction fails to match germline, which may point to a read error. The V gene is TRBV12-3 or TRBV12-4, the J gene TRBJ2-6; 11 bases match TRBD1. CDR3 length: 19 amino acids. As DNA, the CDR3 is TGTGCCAGCAGTTCGATTACCGGGACAGGGGGATATGGGGCCAGCGTCCTGACTTTC. Protein: CASSSITGTGGYGASVLTF.

This clonotype was seen more than once but under ten times. This rearrangement joins TRBV12-5 to TRBJ2-7, with D uncertain. Germline CDR1 and CDR2: LGHNT and FRNRAP. The ends were cut back, 0 bases at V and 6 bases at J, with 6 bases in the middle. CDR3 length: 12 residues. CDR3 residues: CASGLVPGEQYF. CDR3 sequence (DNA): TGTGCTAGTGGTTTGGTACCGGGCGAGCAGTACTTC.

This clonotype has a handful of counts. The chain recombines TRBV9 with TRBJ2-3; perhaps TRBD1 as D (6 bases). V was trimmed by 3 bases and J by 0 bases, leaving 17 bases between them. The CDR3 has 17 residues. The germline V gene encodes CDR1 SGDLS and CDR2 YYNGEE. This CDR3 reads CASSALSGDRSTDTQYF. The CDR3 nucleotides are TGTGCCAGCAGCGCCCTGTCAGGGGACCGCAGCACAGATACGCAGTATTTT.

As regards this clonotype: Its ends do not fully match the called genes, so a read error is possible. The chain combines TRBV5-1 with TRBJ1-1; D is ambiguous. The CDR3 extends over 16 amino acids. Germline V gene lookup returns CDR1 SGHRS and CDR2 YFSETQ. The CDR3 nucleotides are TGCGCCGGCAGCTTGAAGGCAGGATTACCGAACACTGAAGCTTTCTTT. It is translated as CAGSLKAGLPNTEAFF.

This clonotype was counted a few times. The V call is TRBV4-1, the J call TRBJ2-3; D gene uncertain. The length of the CDR3 is 12 residues. V lost 1 base and J 6 bases, leaving 5 bases between the germline ends. From germline, CDR1 is MGHRA and CDR2 YSYEKL. The DNA of the CDR3 is TGCGCCAGCAGCCAAGCCCAGGATACGCAGTATTTT. Amino acid sequence: CASSQAQDTQYF.

V and J are TRBV7-6 and TRBJ2-3, with D perhaps matching TRBD2 (5 bases). With 5 bases removed from V and 10 bases from J, the gap between germline ends came to 13 bases. The CDR3 runs to 12 residues. Per the germline V gene, CDR1 is SGHVS and CDR2 is FNYEAQ. The DNA for the CDR3 is TGTGCCAGCAGCCCCCGGGATGGAGCGCAGTATTTT. The encoded protein is CASSPRDGAQYF.

The table lists this clonotype with many counts. This chain links TRBV5-1 with TRBJ2-5; D perhaps matches TRBD2 (5 bases). The germline V and J ends were trimmed by 2 bases and 5 bases, with 10 bases remaining between them. CDR3 size: 13 residues. Germline lookup yields CDR1 SGHRS and CDR2 YFSETQ. In nucleotides, the CDR3 is TGCGCCAGCAGCTTCGGAGGCGGCGAGACCCAGTACTTC. Its translation: CASSFGGGETQYF.

This clonotype turned up a few times. The chain recombines TRBV6-2 or TRBV6-3 with TRBJ1-2; tentative D call: TRBD1 (6 bases). V dropped 6 bases and J dropped 2 bases, with 13 bases sitting between them. CDR3 length: 14 amino acids. Germline assignment: CDR1 MNHEY and CDR2 SVGEGT. CDR3 nucleotide sequence: TGTGCCAGCAGGAGAGTAGGGGGAAACTATGGCTACACCTTC. Translating gives CASRRVGGNYGYTF.